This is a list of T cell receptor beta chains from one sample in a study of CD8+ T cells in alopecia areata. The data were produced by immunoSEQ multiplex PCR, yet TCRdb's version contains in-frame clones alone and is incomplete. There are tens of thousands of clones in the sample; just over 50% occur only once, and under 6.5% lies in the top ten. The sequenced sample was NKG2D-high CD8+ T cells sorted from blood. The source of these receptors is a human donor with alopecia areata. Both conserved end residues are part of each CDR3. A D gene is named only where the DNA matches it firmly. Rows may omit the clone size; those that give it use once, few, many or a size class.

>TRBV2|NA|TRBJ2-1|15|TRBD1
TGTGCCAGCAGAGCCTCTAGACAGGGTTGGAATGAGCAGTTCTTC
CASRASRQGWNEQFF
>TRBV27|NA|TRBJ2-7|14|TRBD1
TGTGCCAGCAGTGTGTTCGGACAGGACTACGAGCAGTACTTC
CASSVFGQDYEQYF
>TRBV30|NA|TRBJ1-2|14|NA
TGTGCCTGGATTCCTCGAGGCAGGGATGGTGGCTACACCTTC
CAWIPRGRDGGYTF
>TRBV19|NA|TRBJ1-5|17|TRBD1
TGTGCCAGTAGTCCCCGGGACAGGGCCTATAGCAATCAGCCCCAGCATTTT
CASSPRDRAYSNQPQHF
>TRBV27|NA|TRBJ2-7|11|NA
TGTGCCAGCAGTACTGGTCTCGAGCAGTACTTC
CASSTGLEQYF
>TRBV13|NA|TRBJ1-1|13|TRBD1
TGTGCCAGCAAACAGGGGGGGCACACTGAAGCTTTCTTT
CASKQGGHTEAFF
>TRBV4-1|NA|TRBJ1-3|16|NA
TGCGCCAGCAGCCAAGTAGGGAGTTGGGCTGGAAACACCATATATTTT
CASSQVGSWAGNTIYF
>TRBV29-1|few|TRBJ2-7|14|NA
TGCAGCGTCGAGTCCGGGCTGGCTCCCTACGAGCAGTACTTC
CSVESGLAPYEQYF
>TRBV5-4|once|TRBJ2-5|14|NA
TGTGCCAGCAGCTTGAAGGGGGGCCAAGAGACCCAGTACTTC
CASSLKGGQETQYF
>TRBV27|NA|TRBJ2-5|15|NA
TGTGCCAGTGCGATAGGGACGACAAACGCAGAGACCCAGTACTTC
CASAIGTTNAETQYF
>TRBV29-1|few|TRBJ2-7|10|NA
TGCAGCGTTGACAGGGACGAGCAGTACTTC
CSVDRDEQYF
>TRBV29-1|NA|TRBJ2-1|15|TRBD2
TGCAGCGTTGTTCCGTGGGTGGGGAGGGGCAATGAGCAGTTCTTC
CSVVPWVGRGNEQFF
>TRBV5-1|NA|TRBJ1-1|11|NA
TGCGCCAGCAGCGGCAACACTGAAGCTTTCTTT
CASSGNTEAFF
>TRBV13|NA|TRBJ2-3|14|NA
TGTGCCAGCAGCTTGGGGAGGAGGACAGATACGCAGTATTTT
CASSLGRRTDTQYF
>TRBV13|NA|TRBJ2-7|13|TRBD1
TGTGCCAGCAGCTTGACAGGGTCGGGGGAGCAGTACTTC
CASSLTGSGEQYF
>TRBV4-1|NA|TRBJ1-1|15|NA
TGCACCAGCAGCCAAGATCGGGGGGCTAACACTGAAGCTTTCTTT
CTSSQDRGANTEAFF
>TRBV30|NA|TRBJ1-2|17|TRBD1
TGTGCCTCTCGCATTCTCCCCGGGGGGACAGGGGAAGATGGCTACACCTTC
CASRILPGGTGEDGYTF
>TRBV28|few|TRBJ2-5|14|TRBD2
TGTGCCAGCAGTTTATCGGCGGGAGGGGAGACCCAGTACTTC
CASSLSAGGETQYF
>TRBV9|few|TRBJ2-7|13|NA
TGTGCCAGCAGCGATTCTAGGGACTACGAGCAGTACTTC
CASSDSRDYEQYF
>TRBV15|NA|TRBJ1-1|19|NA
TGTGCCACCAGCAGAGAATCCTTTCGGGCGCGGGAGGGGAACACTGAAGCTTTCTTT
CATSRESFRAREGNTEAFF
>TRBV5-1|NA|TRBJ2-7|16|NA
TGCGCCAGCAGCTTGGTGGGGCCCTCCTCAGCCTACGAGCAGTACTTC
CASSLVGPSSAYEQYF
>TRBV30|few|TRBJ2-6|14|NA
TGTGCCCATTCTCAGGGTACTGGGGCCAACGTCCTGACTTTC
CAHSQGTGANVLTF